Each of the 12 T cell receptor beta chains below was sequenced from the same sample in a study of blood T cell repertoires in COVID-19. Profiled with immunoSEQ multiplex PCR; TCRdb holds only in-frame clones, not every one. The repertoire has hundreds of thousands of clones, approximately 90% of them found once; the top ten carry 0.75% to 1%. Sequenced material: peripheral blood. The receptors were sampled from a woman between 40 and 55 years old who had recovered from COVID-19.

Concerning this clone: Other DNA sequences within the sample encode an identical CDR3. This chain uses TRBV27 with TRBJ1-5, with 7 bases identical to TRBD1. The CDR3 extends over 14 amino acids. Unmatched junction bases numbered 3, after V lost 5 bases and J lost 2 bases. From germline, CDR1 is MNHEY and CDR2 SMNVEV (reference sequence). CDR3 DNA: TGTGCCAGCAGTCCTGGACAGGGCAATCAGCCCCAGCATTTT. Protein sequence: CASSPGQGNQPQHF.

CDR3 in amino acids: CASAKPFQPQHF. The CDR3 DNA reads TGTGCTAGTGCCAAGCCGTTTCAGCCCCAGCATTTT. The J gene is TRBJ1-5, the V gene TRBV12-5; D is ambiguous. Germline lookup yields CDR1 LGHNT and CDR2 FRNRAP. Trimming removed 7 bases from V and 6 bases from J, with 10 bases in between. CDR3 size: 12 residues.

This clone was recorded once. The V call is TRBV7-8, the J call TRBJ1-1, with 8 bases matching TRBD1. There are 14 residues in the CDR3. Trimming at V came to 3 bases and at J to 7 bases, leaving 7 bases not matched to a gene. The germline V gene encodes CDR1 SGHVS and CDR2 FQNEAQ. CDR3 in amino acids: CASSLARGPHEAFF. Written as DNA, the CDR3 is TGTGCCAGCAGCTTGGCCAGGGGGCCTCATGAAGCTTTCTTT.

Of note for this clone: Other nucleotide sequences from this sample produce the same CDR3. The rearrangement links TRBV3-1 (or the pseudogene TRBV3-2) to TRBJ2-1, with 9 nucleotides matching TRBD2. The germline V gene has CDR1 LGHDT and CDR2 YNNKEL (reference sequence). CDR3 size: 15 residues. Losses at the gene ends were 4 bases for V and 7 bases for J; bases not matched to a gene: 8. The CDR3 nucleotides are TGTGCCAGCAGCCCCCAGGGACTAGCATCAAATGAGCAGTTCTTC. Protein: CASSPQGLASNEQFF.

The chain has TRBV5-6 and TRBJ1-1; 9 bases agree with TRBD1. CDR3 length equals 15 residues. With V trimmed by 4 bases and J by 1 base, 5 bases remained unmatched. The V gene's germline CDR1 is SGHDT and CDR2 YYEEEE. The CDR3 nucleotides read TGTGCCAGCAGCACAGGGGGCCGCGGGAACACTGAAGCTTTCTTT. Its protein is CASSTGGRGNTEAFF.

The chain links TRBV18 to TRBJ2-7; D might be TRBD1 (6 bases). V was shortened by 4 bases and J by 3 bases, with 10 bases between the two germline ends. CDR3 length equals 13 residues. Germline CDR1 KGHSH, CDR2 LQKENI. The CDR3 DNA sequence: TGTGCCAGCTCACGGGACACCGGCTACGAGCAGTACTTC. Translated, it gives CASSRDTGYEQYF.

This chain joins TRBV19 and TRBJ2-5, with 10 nucleotides matching TRBD2. This CDR3 is built from 15 residues. Trimming cost V 4 bases and J 1 base; bases outside gene matches: 3. From germline, CDR1 is LNHDA and CDR2 SQIVND (reference sequence). This chain's CDR3 is CASSTLAGAQETQYF. DNA of the CDR3: TGTGCCAGTAGTACCCTAGCGGGAGCCCAAGAGACCCAGTACTTC.

Note on this clone: The junction and the germline gene differ at one end; a read error may be behind it. The chain is built from TRBV30 and TRBJ2-1, with 14 bases aligning to TRBD2. CDR3 length equals 15 residues. CDR1 and CDR2 (germline): GTSNPN, SVGIG (reference sequence). The CDR3 loop reads CAWEGGLAGVGEQFF. Here the CDR3 DNA reads TGCGCCTGGGAGGGGGGACTAGCGGGAGTCGGTGAGCAGTTCTTC.

This sequence joins TRBV11-2 and TRBJ2-6, with D possibly matching TRBD2 (5 bases). Trimming stripped 2 bases from V and 2 bases from J, with 13 bases between. From germline, CDR1 is SGHAT and CDR2 FQNNGV. There are 17 residues in the CDR3. The CDR3 sequence: CASSLSAGVPGANVLTF. CDR3 bases: TGTGCCAGCAGCTTATCCGCCGGGGTCCCTGGGGCCAACGTCCTGACTTTC.

The genes are TRBV11-2 and TRBJ1-4, with TRBD1 matching over 7 bases. The V gene's germline CDR1 is SGHAT and CDR2 FQNNGV. The CDR3 is 14 amino acids. Trimming at V came to 5 bases and at J to 10 bases, leaving 10 bases not matched to a gene. This CDR3 reads CASSLRTGRGKLFF. CDR3 nucleotide sequence: TGTGCCAGCAGCCTCCGGACAGGACGCGGAAAACTGTTTTTT. The variable domain in full, with the rest retrieved from reference TRBV11-2 and TRBJ1-4, is EAGVAQSPRYKIIEKRQSVAFWCNPISGHATLYWYQQILGQGPKLLIQFQNNGVVDDSQLPKDRFSAERLKGVDSTLKIQPAKLEDSAVYLCASSLRTGRGKLFFGSGTQLSVL.

The chain recombines TRBV4-2 with TRBJ2-2, with 10 bases identical to TRBD1. The V gene's germline CDR1 is LGHNA and CDR2 YNFKEQ. CDR3 length: 16 residues. V dropped 1 base and J dropped 5; count of bases not matched to a gene: 4. CDR3 bases: TGTGCCAGCAGCCAAGGACAGGGGGCGAGTACCGGGGAGCTGTTTTTT. This encodes CASSQGQGASTGELFF.

This clone showed up just a few times. V and J are TRBV15 and TRBJ1-2; the match to TRBD1 covers 8 bases. The CDR3 consists of 16 residues. The ends lost 4 bases at V and 4 bases at J; junction bases unmatched: 11. CDR1 and CDR2 from the germline V gene are LNHNV and YYDKDF (reference sequence). The CDR3 region is CATSTLRTGHLYGYTF. The CDR3 DNA is TGTGCCACCAGCACCCTCCGGACAGGGCACCTCTATGGCTACACCTTC.